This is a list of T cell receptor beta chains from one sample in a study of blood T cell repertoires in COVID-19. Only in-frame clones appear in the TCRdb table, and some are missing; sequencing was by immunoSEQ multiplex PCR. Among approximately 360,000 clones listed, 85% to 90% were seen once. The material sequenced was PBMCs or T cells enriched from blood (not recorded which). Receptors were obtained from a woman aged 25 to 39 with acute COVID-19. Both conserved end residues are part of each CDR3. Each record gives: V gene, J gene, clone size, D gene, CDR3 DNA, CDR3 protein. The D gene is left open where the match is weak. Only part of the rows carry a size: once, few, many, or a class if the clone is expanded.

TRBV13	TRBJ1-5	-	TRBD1	TGTGCCAGCAGCTCCTCGGGACAGGGTGATCAGCCCCAGCATTTT	CASSSSGQGDQPQHF
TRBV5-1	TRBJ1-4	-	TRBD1	TGCGCCAGCAGCTTGGGACAGGGGGATAATGAAAAACTGTTTTTT	CASSLGQGDNEKLFF
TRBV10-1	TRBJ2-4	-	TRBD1	TGCGCCAGCAGAGAGTATCATTTAAAAGGGGGCCAGGCAAACATTCAGTACTTC	CASREYHLKGGQANIQYF
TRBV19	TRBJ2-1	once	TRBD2	TGTGCCAGTAGTGTGGGACTAGCGGGGGTAAATGAGCAGTTCTTC	CASSVGLAGVNEQFF
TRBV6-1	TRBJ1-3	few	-	TGTGCCAGCAGTGAAGTCGAGGGTTCTGGAAACACCATATATTTT	CASSEVEGSGNTIYF
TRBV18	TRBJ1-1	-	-	TGTGCCAGCTCACAAAATACTAGATCGGCTGAAGCTTTCTTT	CASSQNTRSAEAFF
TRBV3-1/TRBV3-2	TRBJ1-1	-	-	TGTGCCAGCAGCCAAGATCGGAGGGTTGAGATTGGAGCTTTCTTT	CASSQDRRVEIGAFF
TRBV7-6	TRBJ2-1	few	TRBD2	TGTGCCAGCAGCTTACGCGGGGGGGCGGTGTACAATGAGCAGTTCTTC	CASSLRGGAVYNEQFF
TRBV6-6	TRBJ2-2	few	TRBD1	TGTGCCAGCAGCGATACCGGGACAGGACGCACCGGGGAGCTGTTTTTT	CASSDTGTGRTGELFF
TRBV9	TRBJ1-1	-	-	TGTGCCAGCAGCGCCCTACAGGGACTGAACACTGAAGCTTTCTTT	CASSALQGLNTEAFF
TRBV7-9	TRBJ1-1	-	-	TGTGCCAGCAGCTTGGGGGCTATGAACACTGAAGCTTTCTTT	CASSLGAMNTEAFF
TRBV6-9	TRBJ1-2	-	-	TGTGCCAGCAGTTCCCTTCCGTCCTATGGCTACACCTTC	CASSSLPSYGYTF
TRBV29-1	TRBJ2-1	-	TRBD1	TGCAGCGTGCTTTCGACAGGGAGCTCCTACAATGAGCAGTTCTTC	CSVLSTGSSYNEQFF
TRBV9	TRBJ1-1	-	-	TGTGCCAGCAGCGTAGTTACACCCACTGAAGCTTTCTTT	CASSVVTPTEAFF
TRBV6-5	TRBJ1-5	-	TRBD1	TGTGCCAGCAGTACACCGGGACAGGGGAATCAGCCCCAGCATTTT	CASSTPGQGNQPQHF
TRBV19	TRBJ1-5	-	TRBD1	TGTGCCAGTAGTATGTACGTTGGCGAGGGACAGCCGCCCCAGCATTTT	CASSMYVGEGQPPQHF
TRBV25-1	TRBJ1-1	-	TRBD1	TGTGCCAGCAGTGTGACAGGGGAGAACACTGAAGCTTTCTTT	CASSVTGENTEAFF
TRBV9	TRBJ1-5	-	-	TGTGCCAGCAGCACCAGTGGGAGGTTGGATCAGCCCCAGCATTTT	CASSTSGRLDQPQHF
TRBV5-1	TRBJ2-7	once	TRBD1	TGCGCCAGCAGCTCCTCCGGGACAGGGATATCCGAGCAGTACTTC	CASSSSGTGISEQYF
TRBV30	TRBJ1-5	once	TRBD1	TGTGCCTGGAGCCCCGACAGGGGGAATCAGCCCCAGCATTTT	CAWSPDRGNQPQHF
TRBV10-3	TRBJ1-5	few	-	TGTGCCATCAGTGAGCCGACGTCAGCCCAGGGGCAGGATCAGCCCCAGCATTTT	CAISEPTSAQGQDQPQHF
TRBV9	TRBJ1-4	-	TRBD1	TGTGCCAGCAGCGTAGCGGGACAGGGGCAAGAAAAACTGTTTTTT	CASSVAGQGQEKLFF
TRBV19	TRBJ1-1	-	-	TGTGCCAGTAGTCCCCCGACAGCGATGAAATACACTGAAGCTTTCTTT	CASSPPTAMKYTEAFF
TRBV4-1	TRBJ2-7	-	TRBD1	TGCGCCAGCAGTTGGAGGACAGGGGACCAAGACGAGCAGTACTTC	CASSWRTGDQDEQYF
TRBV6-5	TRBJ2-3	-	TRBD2	TGTGCCAGCAGTTACACGACGGCGGGGGGGCTAGATACGCAGTATTTT	CASSYTTAGGLDTQYF
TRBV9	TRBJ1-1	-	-	TGTGCCAGCAGCCCCCGAGCAACAGGGTCCCTTTACAATTTCTTT	CASSPRATGSLYNFF
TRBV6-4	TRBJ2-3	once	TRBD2	TGTGCCAGCAGCCAGCGGGGTCGGGGAGATACGCAGTATTTT	CASSQRGRGDTQYF
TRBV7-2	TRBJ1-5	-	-	TGTGCCAGCAGCTTTTCAGGGATTGGCAATCAGCCCCAGCATTTT	CASSFSGIGNQPQHF
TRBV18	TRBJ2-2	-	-	TGTGCCAGCTCAGCCCAGGGTCCCGGGGAGCTGTTTTTT	CASSAQGPGELFF
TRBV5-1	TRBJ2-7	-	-	TGCGCCAGCAGCTTGGACCGCAGCTACGAGCAGTACTTC	CASSLDRSYEQYF
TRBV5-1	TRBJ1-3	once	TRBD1	TGCGCCAGCAGCGAACAGGGGGCTTCTGGAAACACCATATATTTT	CASSEQGASGNTIYF
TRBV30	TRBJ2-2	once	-	TGTGCCTGGAGTGTTCCCTCAGGGGTCAAGGGCGGGGAGCTGTTTTTT	CAWSVPSGVKGGELFF
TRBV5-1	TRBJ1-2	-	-	TGCGCCAGCAGCGCGGAGACAGCCTATGGCTACACCTTC	CASSAETAYGYTF
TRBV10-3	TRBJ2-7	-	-	TGTGCCGCAGCCGACGGGGCCTACGAGCAGTACTTC	CAAADGAYEQYF
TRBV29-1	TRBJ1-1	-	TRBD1	TGCAGCGTCAGGGACAGGGGGACTGAAGCTTTCTTT	CSVRDRGTEAFF
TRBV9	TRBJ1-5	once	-	TGTGCCAGCAGCGTAAGCGGGAATGAGGATCAGCCCCAGCATTTT	CASSVSGNEDQPQHF
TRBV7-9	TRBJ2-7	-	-	TGTGCCAGCAGCTTAGCGCATATGAAACAGAGCTCCTACGAGCAGTACTTC	CASSLAHMKQSSYEQYF
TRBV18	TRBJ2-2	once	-	TGTGCCAGCTCACAGCCCCGAGGGGGTTTAACCGGGGAGCTGTTTTTT	CASSQPRGGLTGELFF
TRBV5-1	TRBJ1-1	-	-	TGCGCCAGCAGCAATGTTTTCCAGGCTAATATGAACACTGAAGCTTTCTTT	CASSNVFQANMNTEAFF
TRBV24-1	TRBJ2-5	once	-	TGTGCCACCAGCTACAGGGTTGGTCTCGAAGAGACCCAGTACTTC	CATSYRVGLEETQYF
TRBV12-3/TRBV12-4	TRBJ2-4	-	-	TGTGCCAGCAGTTCGGGGGTGGACATTCAGTACTTC	CASSSGVDIQYF
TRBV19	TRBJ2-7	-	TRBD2	TGTGCCAGTAAGTCTAGCGGGAGTTCCTACGAGCAGTACTTC	CASKSSGSSYEQYF
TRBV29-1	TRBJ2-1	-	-	TGCAGCGTCGCAGGGAATGAGCAGTTCTTC	CSVAGNEQFF
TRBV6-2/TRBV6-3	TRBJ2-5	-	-	TGTGCCAGCAGTTACTCTTTATTGACAGGCCAAGAGACCCAGTACTTC	CASSYSLLTGQETQYF
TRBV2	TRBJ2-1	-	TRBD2	TGTGCCAGCAGTGAGGAAGCGGGGGAGTACAATGAGCAGTTCTTC	CASSEEAGEYNEQFF